This is a list of T cell receptor beta chains from one sample in a study of cytomegalovirus exposure and HLA in healthy donors. Generated by immunoSEQ multiplex PCR, the TCRdb table keeps only in-frame clones and is missing some. The sample consists of about 140,000 clones, 70% to 80% of them appearing once. The sample consisted of PBMCs. The receptors shown here come from a female donor in good health and CMV-seronegative. Both conserved end residues are trimmed from each CDR3. The order of the fields is V gene, CDR3 length, J gene, CDR3 protein.

v_gene: TRBV6-5
len: 13
j_gene: TRBJ1-3
CDR3aa: ASAGKQVTGNTIY

v_gene: TRBV30
len: 11
j_gene: TRBJ1-1
CDR3aa: AHVDRADTEAF

v_gene: TRBV2
len: 11
j_gene: TRBJ1-5
CDR3aa: ATKGRDNQPQH

v_gene: TRBV21-1
len: 17
j_gene: TRBJ1-2
CDR3aa: ASSKLGPGQTTPNYGYT

v_gene: TRBV7-2
len: 12
j_gene: TRBJ1-1
CDR3aa: ASSRQAMNTEAF

v_gene: TRBV7-9
len: 12
j_gene: TRBJ2-5
CDR3aa: ASSPRRGGETQY

v_gene: TRBV2
len: 12
j_gene: TRBJ1-3
CDR3aa: ASSLDRGANTIY

v_gene: TRBV5-5
len: 12
j_gene: TRBJ2-5
CDR3aa: ASSFWTDRRAQY

v_gene: TRBV13
len: 10
j_gene: TRBJ2-7
CDR3aa: ASSLGTDEQY

v_gene: TRBV2
len: 12
j_gene: TRBJ2-7
CDR3aa: ASSDRAQGYEQY

v_gene: TRBV28
len: 15
j_gene: TRBJ2-6
CDR3aa: ASSIWSGSVGANVLT